The 28 T cell receptor beta chains below come from one sample, sequenced in a study of T-cell reconstitution after alpha-beta-depleted transplantation in children. Their antigens remain unidentified. TCRbeta library preparation incorporated unique molecular identifiers. TCRdb passed the PCR reads through MiXCR, listing each CDR3 protein once. The sample lists approximately 31,000 distinct CDR3 sequences; under 8% were seen once. Study outcomes and limitations: Alpha-beta T cells present about two months after transplant were reported to originate from several hundred expanded graft clones.

The specimen comprised peripheral blood, sampled 60 days after TCRalphabeta/CD19-depleted stem cell transplant. These receptors all come from a child under two years old who had a stem cell transplant for acute myeloid leukemia, so the T cells may come from the graft donor.

The chain has TRBV27 and TRBJ1-1; the D is unclear. The V gene's germline CDR1 is MNHEY and CDR2 SMNVEV (reference sequence). This CDR3 comprises 15 residues. Deletions cut 3 bases from V and 0 bases from J, with 11 bases between. The CDR3 coding sequence is TGTGCCAGCAGTTTGGCCTTGGGCATGAACACTGAAGCTTTCTTT. Its protein product is CASSLALGMNTEAFF.

This clonotype was seen only a few times. This chain connects TRBV7-9 to TRBJ2-5; D tentatively fits TRBD1 or TRBD2 (5 bases each). Germline-derived CDR1 and CDR2 are SEHNR and FQNEAQ (reference sequence). This CDR3 region has 16 residues. The ends were cut back, 2 bases at V and 7 bases at J, with 20 bases in the middle. This chain's CDR3 is CASSLPRVFNAGTQYF. The CDR3 nucleotides are TGTGCCAGCAGCTTACCCAGGGTCTTCAACGCGGGGACCCAGTACTTC. Full variable domain (remainder filled in from reference TRBV7-9 and TRBJ2-5): DTGVSQNPRHKITKRGQNVTFRCDPISEHNRLYWYRQTLGQGPEFLTYFQNEAQLEKSRLLSDRFSAERPKGSFSTLEIQRTEQGDSAMYLCASSLPRVFNAGTQYFGPGTRLLVL.

This clonotype was recorded many times. This sequence joins TRBV5-1 and TRBJ2-5; D is unclear. Trimming stripped 5 bases from V and 7 bases from J, with 6 bases between. CDR1 and CDR2 (germline): SGHRS, YFSETQ. This CDR3 has 10 amino acids. CDR3 nucleotides: TGCGCCAGCAGTGAAGGGACCCAGTACTTC. Protein sequence: CASSEGTQYF.

Ten or more counts support this clonotype. The rearrangement uses TRBV7-2 and TRBJ2-5; TRBD2 is a possible D gene (5 bases). The CDR3 extends over 13 amino acids. Trimming took 1 base from V and 6 from J, leaving 9 bases between them. Germline V gene sequence: CDR1 SGHTA, CDR2 FQGNSA. CDR3 bases: TGTGCCAGCAGCTTAGATCCGGGGAAGACCCAGTACTTC. It specifies CASSLDPGKTQYF.

This clonotype was observed a few times. The chain links TRBV9 to TRBJ2-2; D is perhaps TRBD2 (5 bases). Trimming shortened V by 1 base and J by 7 bases, and 11 bases separated the two germline ends. Germline lookup yields CDR1 SGDLS and CDR2 YYNGEE. The CDR3 is 14 residues long. The DNA of the CDR3 is TGTGCCAGCAGCGTATCTAGGGCGGGCGGGGAGCTGTTTTTT. It yields the protein CASSVSRAGGELFF.

This clonotype was detected many times. The CDR3 sequence is CASSVAEAGQGASLYGYTF. DNA of the CDR3: TGTGCCAGCAGCGTAGCTGAGGCGGGACAGGGGGCGAGCCTCTATGGCTACACCTTC. V usage is TRBV9 and J usage is TRBJ1-2; 12 nucleotides line up with TRBD1. J lost 4 bases, V lost 0 bases, and 13 bases had no gene match. This CDR3 is built from 19 residues. Germline V gene data show CDR1 as SGDLS and CDR2 as YYNGEE.

This clonotype was observed at least ten times. The chain uses TRBV9 and TRBJ2-1, with TRBD2 matching over 7 bases. The CDR3 consists of 15 residues. V trimming: 3 bases; J trimming: 7 bases; junction bases outside the gene matches: 10. Germline V gene data show CDR1 as SGDLS and CDR2 as YYNGEE. The CDR3: CASSARGRALNEQFF. The CDR3 DNA reads TGTGCCAGCAGCGCCCGGGGGAGGGCCCTAAATGAGCAGTTCTTC. Full variable domain (missing parts from reference TRBV9 and TRBJ2-1): DSGVTQTPKHLITATGQRVTLRCSPRSGDLSVYWYQQSLDQGLQFLIQYYNGEERAKGNILERFSAQQFPDLHSELNLSSLELGDSALYFCASSARGRALNEQFFGPGTRLTVL.

Ten or more counts support this clonotype. The rearrangement joins TRBV4-2 to TRBJ1-1; D uncertain. CDR3 length: 15 amino acids. Deletions cut 0 bases from V and 1 base from J, with 9 bases between. The germline V gene has CDR1 LGHNA and CDR2 YNFKEQ. CDR3 residues: CASSQDMAGNTEAFF. Written as DNA, the CDR3 is TGTGCCAGCAGCCAAGACATGGCAGGGAACACTGAAGCTTTCTTT.

This clonotype was detected ten times or more. The CDR3 loop is CATFFPPTLGNEQFF. CDR3 coding DNA: TGTGCCACCTTCTTCCCCCCCACCCTTGGGAATGAGCAGTTCTTC. The chain couples TRBV7-8 to TRBJ2-1, with unresolved D. The V gene's germline CDR1 is SGHVS and CDR2 FQNEAQ. Deletions cut 10 bases from V and 7 bases from J, with 23 bases between. CDR3 length: 15 residues.

This clonotype was seen at least ten times. V and J are TRBV27 and TRBJ1-2; no clear D gene. This CDR3 contains 12 residues. V shed 6 bases and J shed 1 base, with 6 bases lying between them. Germline V lookup: CDR1 MNHEY, CDR2 SMNVEV (reference sequence). CDR3 in amino acids: CASRAYNYGYTF. CDR3 in DNA: TGTGCCAGCAGGGCGTATAACTATGGCTACACCTTC.

This clonotype showed up many times. J is TRBJ2-7 and V is TRBV10-3; 10 positions agree with TRBD1. The CDR3 length is 14 residues. The junction had 3 bases not matched to a gene; V was cut back by 5 bases and J by 2 bases. CDR1 is ENHRY and CDR2 is SYGVKD in the germline V gene. The CDR3 sequence is CAISPGQGPYEQYF. CDR3 bases: TGTGCCATCAGTCCGGGACAGGGGCCCTACGAGCAGTACTTC.

This clonotype was observed many times. This rearrangement joins TRBV4-3 to TRBJ2-7; tentative D call: TRBD1 (5 bases). CDR1 and CDR2 from the germline V gene are LGHNA and YSLEER. CDR3 size: 14 residues. V lost 6 bases to trimming and J lost 3 bases, with 15 bases between them. The CDR3 region has the DNA TGCGCCAGCAGTCAGGGTGGATGGGGCTACGAGCAGTACTTC. Translating gives CASSQGGWGYEQYF.

This clonotype has ten or more counts. The chain uses TRBV7-2 and TRBJ2-1, with 10 nucleotides matching TRBD2. With 4 bases clipped from V and 14 bases from J, the junction kept 14 bases outside the gene matches. In germline, CDR1 is SGHTA, CDR2 FQGNSA. The length of the CDR3 is 15 residues. CDR3 coding DNA: TGTGCCAGCAGCTCCCTGGGACTAGCGTCAGGGGGGGAGTTCTTC. It translates to CASSSLGLASGGEFF.

The sample holds many counts of this clonotype. V is TRBV5-1 and J is TRBJ2-7; 8 positions agree with TRBD2. This CDR3 contains 14 residues. Germline CDR1 reads SGHRS; CDR2 reads YFSETQ. The trim removed 2 bases at V and 6 bases at J, leaving 7 bases unmatched. The CDR3 reads CASSLAGVYLEQYF. The CDR3 DNA reads TGCGCCAGCAGCTTAGCGGGAGTCTATCTCGAGCAGTACTTC. Combining the CDR3 with reference TRBV5-1 and TRBJ2-7 gives the whole variable domain KAGVTQTPRYLIKTRGQQVTLSCSPISGHRSVSWYQQTPGQGLQFLFEYFSETQRNKGNFPGRFSGRQFSNSRSEMNVSTLELGDSALYLCASSLAGVYLEQYFGPGTRLTVT.

This clonotype was recorded many times. This chain joins TRBV24-1 and TRBJ1-1, with 10 nucleotides matching TRBD1. CDR3 size: 18 residues. Trimming removed 4 bases from V and 1 base from J; junction bases left unmatched: 11. CDR1 is KGHDR, CDR2 SFDVKD, per germline. The CDR3 reads CATSECGQGGPKNTEAFF. CDR3 DNA sequence: TGTGCCACCAGTGAATGTGGACAGGGGGGACCTAAGAACACTGAAGCTTTCTTT.

The chain has TRBV30 and TRBJ1-5; D is perhaps TRBD1 (6 bases). V was trimmed by 4 bases and J by 7 bases, leaving 17 bases between them. CDR3 length: 14 amino acids. CDR1 is GTSNPN, CDR2 SVGIG, per germline (reference sequence). The CDR3 region is CAWNRGGRAQPQHF. As DNA, the CDR3 is TGTGCCTGGAACCGAGGGGGGAGAGCGCAGCCCCAGCATTTT.

This clonotype was observed many times. J is TRBJ2-4 and V is TRBV7-2; D unresolved. With 7 bases removed from V and 5 bases from J, the gap between germline ends came to 12 bases. The CDR3 spans 13 residues. CDR1 SGHTA and CDR2 FQGNSA come from the germline V gene. This chain's CDR3 is CASTPSNENIQYF. The CDR3 DNA reads as TGTGCCAGCACCCCCTCGAATGAAAACATTCAGTACTTC.

This clonotype has a count of ten or more. This rearrangement joins TRBV7-9 to TRBJ2-1; 8 positions match TRBD2. Germline CDR1 and CDR2: SEHNR and FQNEAQ (reference sequence). V lost 3 bases, J lost 0 bases, and 4 bases stayed unmatched. The CDR3 extends over 16 amino acids. The CDR3 region is CASSLLAGGSYNEQFF. DNA for the CDR3: TGTGCCAGCAGCTTGCTGGCGGGGGGCTCCTACAATGAGCAGTTCTTC.

In this sample, this clonotype turned up many times. The CDR3 region is CASSLGRGRTYEQYF. CDR3 coding DNA: TGTGCCAGCAGCCTGGGGAGGGGGAGGACCTACGAGCAGTACTTC. The chain recombines TRBV4-2 with TRBJ2-7; a possible D gene is TRBD2 (7 bases). Trimming took off 4 bases at V and 2 bases at J, with 15 bases between the two ends. Germline CDR1 and CDR2: LGHNA and YNFKEQ. CDR3 length: 15 residues.

In this sample, this clonotype turned up many times. This chain connects TRBV28 to TRBJ1-1; D ambiguous. CDR3 length: 14 amino acids. V lost 6 bases, J lost 4 bases, and 15 bases lay in between. Germline-derived CDR1 and CDR2 are MDHEN and SYDVKM. CDR3 amino acids: CASRRRGGSTEAFF. The CDR3 DNA follows: TGTGCCAGCAGACGACGGGGAGGGAGCACTGAAGCTTTCTTT.

This clonotype was observed many times. V and J are TRBV7-2 and TRBJ2-5; no definite D call. Germline assignment: CDR1 SGHTA and CDR2 FQGNSA. Trimming shortened V by 1 base and J by 7 bases, and 10 bases separated the two germline ends. The CDR3 is made up of 13 amino acids. CDR3 sequence: CASSLEGEGTQYF. Written as DNA, the CDR3 is TGTGCCAGCAGCTTAGAAGGTGAAGGGACCCAGTACTTC.

This sequence joins TRBV7-2 and TRBJ2-7; unclear D gene. The CDR3 covers 11 residues. Trimming left V 3 bases short and J 2 bases short, with 2 bases between. In germline, CDR1 is SGHTA, CDR2 FQGNSA. The CDR3 DNA is TGTGCCAGCAGCTTTACCTACGAGCAGTACTTC. Protein sequence: CASSFTYEQYF.

The table lists this clonotype with many counts. The genes are TRBV9 and TRBJ2-5; perhaps TRBD1 as D (5 bases). The germline gives CDR1 SGDLS, CDR2 YYNGEE. This CDR3 region has 14 residues. Trimming shortened V by 3 bases and J by 3 bases, and 12 bases separated the two germline ends. The CDR3: CASSAWGSEETQYF. DNA for the CDR3: TGTGCCAGCAGCGCGTGGGGCAGCGAAGAGACCCAGTACTTC.

V and J are TRBV20-1 and TRBJ2-1; D assignment may be TRBD1 or TRBD2 (6 bases each). The germline V and J ends were trimmed by 5 bases and 8 bases, with 22 bases remaining between them. The germline V gene has CDR1 DFQATT and CDR2 SNEGSKA (reference sequence). The CDR3 is made up of 15 amino acids. CDR3 DNA: TGCAGTGCTGAGACCCCCAGGGGACTTGTGGATGAGCAGTTCTTC. Residues: CSAETPRGLVDEQFF.

The V gene is TRBV10-3, the J gene TRBJ2-3; 8 positions agree with TRBD2. Germline trimming cut 1 base from V and 6 bases from J; bases unmatched to any gene: 12. The CDR3 spans 17 residues. Germline V gene data show CDR1 as ENHRY and CDR2 as SYGVKD. The CDR3 DNA follows: TGTGCCATCAGTGAGTTAGGGAGCGGGGGATCCCGGGATACGCAGTATTTT. Amino acids: CAISELGSGGSRDTQYF.

CDR3 DNA sequence: TGCGCCAGCAGTGAGTACAGCAATCAGCCCCAGCATTTT. Protein sequence: CASSEYSNQPQHF. The chain employs TRBV10-2 and TRBJ1-5; D is unclear. V lost 1 base and J lost 1, with 2 bases in between. The CDR3 contains 13 residues. The germline V gene has CDR1 WSHSY and CDR2 SAAADI.

In its sample, this clonotype was seen many times. The V gene is TRBV24-1, the J gene TRBJ2-3; D possibly corresponds to TRBD2 (5 bases). Germline V CDR1 and CDR2: KGHDR, SFDVKD. This CDR3 has 17 residues. The V gene lost 2 bases and the J gene lost 5 bases, with 19 bases spanning the gap. The CDR3: CATSDSLGGSDRDTQYF. CDR3 sequence (DNA): TGTGCCACCAGTGATTCCCTCGGCGGTAGCGATAGAGATACGCAGTATTTT.

This clonotype came up many times. V is TRBV6-5 and J is TRBJ1-1; 9 positions match TRBD1. This CDR3 contains 15 residues. Germline CDR1 is MNHEY and CDR2 is SVGAGI. J lost 5 bases, V lost 4 bases, and 8 bases had no gene match. Here the CDR3 DNA reads TGTGCCAGCAGTTCTTTGGGACAGGGAGAGACTGAAGCTTTCTTT. Translated, it gives CASSSLGQGETEAFF.